Listed below are T cell receptor beta chains from one sample, sequenced in a study of T cells in localized non-small cell lung cancer. The data were produced by immunoSEQ multiplex PCR, yet TCRdb's version contains in-frame clones alone and is incomplete. The table records some 50,000 clones, more than 75% of them present only once. The sample here was PBMCs, taken before any cancer treatment. These TCRs come from a female donor with stage II lung adenocarcinoma. CDR3s include the opening cysteine and the closing phenylalanine or tryptophan. Fields, in order: J gene, D gene, V gene, clone size, CDR3 DNA, CDR3 protein. The D gene is left open where the match is weak. Not every row has a clone size; where given, it reads once, few, many or a size class.

TRBJ1-1,TRBD1,TRBV30,-,TGTGCCTGGAGCCCCGGGACAGGCGTTCCGAACACTGAAGCTTTCTTT,CAWSPGTGVPNTEAFF
TRBJ2-7,-,TRBV9,-,TGTGCCAGCAGCAGGAGCCTCGGGACGAAGGACGTCTACGAGCAGTACTTC,CASSRSLGTKDVYEQYF
TRBJ2-2,TRBD2,TRBV27,once,TGTGCCAGCAGTTCCCCCCGACTGAGCGGGGGGTACACCGGGGAGCTGTTTTTT,CASSSPRLSGGYTGELFF
TRBJ2-1,-,TRBV19,-,TGTGCCAGTAGCCAAGCCCAGGGATCGTCCTCCTACAATGAGCAGTTCTTC,CASSQAQGSSSYNEQFF
TRBJ1-3,TRBD1,TRBV7-9,once,TGTGCCAGCAGCGAAACCGGGACAGGGGTTCCAAACTCTGGAAACACCATATATTTT,CASSETGTGVPNSGNTIYF
TRBJ2-1,-,TRBV18,-,TGTGCCAGCTCACCACTGGGTGCGGGGGCACCCTACAATGAGCAGTTCTTC,CASSPLGAGAPYNEQFF
TRBJ2-1,TRBD1,TRBV2,-,TGTGCCAGCATGGGGAGACAGGGGGGCTCCTACAATGAGCAGTTCTTC,CASMGRQGGSYNEQFF
TRBJ1-3,-,TRBV19,-,TGTGCCAGTAGTTCGACAGGTTCGGGAGTAAGGAGGAACACCATATATTTT,CASSSTGSGVRRNTIYF
TRBJ1-4,-,TRBV5-1,few,TGCGCCAGCAGCTTGTCAGGGGTTGGCGAAAAACTGTTTTTT,CASSLSGVGEKLFF
TRBJ1-4,-,TRBV5-1,-,TGCGCCAGCAGCTTGGTTGGTGAAAAACTGTTTTTT,CASSLVGEKLFF
TRBJ2-5,-,TRBV4-1,-,TGCGCCAGCAGCCGAGACAGGAGTCAAGAGGCCCAGTACTTC,CASSRDRSQEAQYF
TRBJ1-2,-,TRBV7-9,-,TGTGCCAGCAGCTTAATAGAGGGGACCTATGGCTACACCTTC,CASSLIEGTYGYTF
TRBJ2-7,TRBD2,TRBV7-2,-,TGTGCCAGCAGCTTTATGACTAGCGGTAGCGAGCAGTACTTC,CASSFMTSGSEQYF
TRBJ2-2,-,TRBV5-4,-,TGTGCCAGCAGCCAGCCGGGGCTAGGCACCGGGGAGCTGTTTTTT,CASSQPGLGTGELFF
TRBJ1-1,-,TRBV29-1,-,TGCAGCGTTCAGAGATTGAACACTGAAGCTTTCTTT,CSVQRLNTEAFF
TRBJ1-5,TRBD1,TRBV18,-,TGTGCCAGCTCAACAGATCCGGGACAGGGTTTTGGGGGCAATCAGCCCCAGCATTTT,CASSTDPGQGFGGNQPQHF
TRBJ2-1,-,TRBV6-1,few,TGTGCCAGCAGTGCTACCAACAGGGCGCCGCCGAGTGAGCAGTTCTTC,CASSATNRAPPSEQFF
TRBJ2-1,TRBD2,TRBV7-7,-,TGTGCTAGCAGCCCACAGGCGGGGGAACAGTACGCCTACAATGAGCAGTTCTTC,CASSPQAGEQYAYNEQFF
TRBJ2-5,TRBD2,TRBV5-6,-,TGTGCCAGCAGCTTGTTGTCAGGACTAGCGGGGGTAATCCAAGAGACCCAGTACTTC,CASSLLSGLAGVIQETQYF
TRBJ1-2,-,TRBV19,-,TGTGCCAGTAGTACGCGGGGAGGGGATAACTATGGCTACACCTTC,CASSTRGGDNYGYTF
TRBJ1-2,TRBD1,TRBV9,-,TGTGCCAGCAGCGCCCCCCAGGGGGCGTTTTATTACTACACCTTC,CASSAPQGAFYYYTF
TRBJ1-4,-,TRBV6-5,-,TGTGCCAGCAGCCCAGGGACGAAACTGTTTTTT,CASSPGTKLFF
TRBJ2-1,TRBD1,TRBV5-1,once,TGCGCCAGCAGCGATAGAGGGACAGGGTATGGTGAGCAGTTCTTC,CASSDRGTGYGEQFF
TRBJ1-1,-,TRBV25-1,-,TGTGCCAGCAGTGCGAGGGGCAGCCTCACTGAAGCTTTCTTT,CASSARGSLTEAFF
TRBJ2-2,-,TRBV18,-,TGTGCCAGCTCACCCCACAGGGATGCGGAGCTGTTTTTT,CASSPHRDAELFF
TRBJ1-2,-,TRBV19,-,TGTGCCAGTATGTTTGACTATGGCTACACCTTC,CASMFDYGYTF
TRBJ1-1,-,TRBV10-2,few,TGCGCCAGCAGCCCGACAGAATCTTCTGAAGCTTTCTTT,CASSPTESSEAFF
TRBJ1-4,-,TRBV5-5,-,TGTGCCAGCAGGGTACAGGGCCGGGGTGAAAAACTGTTTTTT,CASRVQGRGEKLFF
TRBJ2-7,TRBD2,TRBV7-8,-,TGTGCCAGCAGCTTAGAGCGGGCTAGCGGCTACGAACAGTACTTC,CASSLERASGYEQYF
TRBJ1-2,TRBD1,TRBV4-1,-,TGCGCCAGCAGCCTAGACAGGGCGGGATCTGGCTACACCTTC,CASSLDRAGSGYTF
TRBJ1-1,-,TRBV6-4,-,TGTGCCAGCAGTTTTAACATGAACACTGAAGCTTTCTTT,CASSFNMNTEAFF
TRBJ1-4,TRBD1,TRBV7-8,-,TGTGCCAGCTCCGAACTGTATGGGACAGGCGATGAAAAACTGTTTTTT,CASSELYGTGDEKLFF
TRBJ2-1,TRBD2,TRBV4-2,-,TGTGCCAGCAGCCAGACACTAGCGGGGGGCTACAATGAGCAGTTCTTC,CASSQTLAGGYNEQFF
TRBJ2-7,TRBD1,TRBV7-3,-,TGTGCCAGCAGCTTAGGACAGGGGTCCTCCTACGAGCAGTACTTC,CASSLGQGSSYEQYF
TRBJ1-1,TRBD1,TRBV5-6,-,TGTGCCAGCAGCCCAAATCAGGACAGGGGCACTGAAGCTTTCTTT,CASSPNQDRGTEAFF
TRBJ2-1,TRBD1,TRBV19,-,TGTGCCAGTAGCACCGCCGGGACAGGGGAGAATGAGCAGTTCTTC,CASSTAGTGENEQFF
TRBJ2-4,TRBD2,TRBV7-9,-,TGTGCCAGCAGCTTAGGGATTGCCAAGGGGAGGGAGGCCAAAAACATTCAGTACTTC,CASSLGIAKGREAKNIQYF
TRBJ2-3,-,TRBV14,-,TGTGCCAGCAGCCGTTCCGAGGGGAGCTTTCGGGTGTATTTT,CASSRSEGSFRVYF
TRBJ1-1,TRBD1,TRBV9,few,TGTGCCAGCAGCGTGGGACAGCCGAACACTGAAGCTTTCTTT,CASSVGQPNTEAFF
TRBJ1-3,-,TRBV30,-,TGTGCCTGGGAAAGGCGAAACACCATATATTTT,CAWERRNTIYF
TRBJ2-5,TRBD2,TRBV7-9,-,TGTGCCAGCAGCTACAGACTAGCGGGGGAAGAGACCCAGTACTTC,CASSYRLAGEETQYF
TRBJ1-1,TRBD1,TRBV6-6,-,TGTGCCAGCAGTTACACGGGACAGGGACCCATCGAAGCTTTCTTT,CASSYTGQGPIEAFF
TRBJ1-2,-,TRBV7-6,-,TGTGCCAGCAGCTTAGCCCCTACAGGGAATATGGGGCTGAACTATGGCTACACCTTC,CASSLAPTGNMGLNYGYTF
TRBJ2-3,-,TRBV25-1,-,TGTGCCAGCAGTGAAGACCGGCCCCGGGGCACAGATACGCAGTATTTT,CASSEDRPRGTDTQYF
TRBJ2-5,TRBD1,TRBV11-2,-,TGTGTCTCTGGGGACAGGGCCGGTCCAGAGACCCAGTACTTC,CVSGDRAGPETQYF
TRBJ2-1,-,TRBV15,-,TGTGCCACCAGGCCAGGGGGAGGATACAATGAGCAGTTCTTC,CATRPGGGYNEQFF
TRBJ2-3,-,TRBV5-1,-,TGCGCCAGCAGCTTACCATCTAGCACAGATACGCAGTATTTT,CASSLPSSTDTQYF
TRBJ2-3,TRBD2,TRBV11-2,-,TGTGCCAGCAGCTTAGAGCTGGGGCGGGGGAGCACAGATACGCAGTATTTT,CASSLELGRGSTDTQYF
TRBJ1-2,-,TRBV6-6,-,TGTGCCAGTCTCGGGACCGACTATGGCTACACCTTC,CASLGTDYGYTF
TRBJ1-5,TRBD1,TRBV7-8,-,TGTGCCAGCACTCAGGGGGTGGTGAATCAGCCCCAGCATTTT,CASTQGVVNQPQHF
TRBJ2-7,-,TRBV18,-,TGTGCCAGCTCACTACTACGGGCCCTCACCAACTACGAGCAGTACTTC,CASSLLRALTNYEQYF
TRBJ2-7,TRBD1,TRBV15,-,TGTGCCACCAGCAGAGACCCGGGACAGGTCTACGAGCAGTACTTC,CATSRDPGQVYEQYF
TRBJ1-4,-,TRBV27,-,TGTGCCAGCAGGCCCATAAGGGGGGTTCCTAATGAAAAACTGTTTTTT,CASRPIRGVPNEKLFF
TRBJ1-1,-,TRBV29-1,-,TGCAGCCCGAGGGAGACGATGAACACTGAAGCTTTCTTT,CSPRETMNTEAFF
TRBJ1-2,-,TRBV6-1,-,TGTGCCTTAGCACCGGGGTCCCCCTACTATGGCTACACCTTC,CALAPGSPYYGYTF
TRBJ1-3,-,TRBV6-1,few,TGTGCCAGCAGTACCTTGCACTCTGGAAACACCATATATTTT,CASSTLHSGNTIYF
TRBJ2-6,-,TRBV27,-,TGTGCCAGCACCCTGGGCTTCTCTGGGGCCAACGTCCTGACTTTC,CASTLGFSGANVLTF